This T cell receptor (beta chain) was documented in a study of cytomegalovirus exposure and HLA in healthy donors. About the study: Among the 400 or so donors who were genotyped, about 80% fell in the genetic ancestry cluster that is associated with self-reported Caucasian donors. Study observations and caveats: Likely technical artifact: a cluster of highly shared sequence variants. On later analysis, the bulk of CMV-associated TCR beta chains appeared to be HLA-restricted.

Notes on this clone: Antigen unknown.

This PCR relied on a set of 60 Vbeta primers and 13 Jbeta primers. The method was immunoSEQ multiplex PCR; TCRdb's version includes in-frame clones alone and lacks a portion of them. This sample yields around 110,000 clones, of which approximately 81% are seen a single time; around 4.4% belongs to the top ten. The CDR3 is made up of 14 amino acids. CDR1 and CDR2 (germline): LNHDA, SQIVND (reference sequence). With 7 bases clipped from V and 7 bases from J, the junction kept 8 bases outside the gene matches. This sequence joins TRBV19 and TRBJ2-2; TRBD1 matches at 8 bases. The sample was PBMCs. The origin of this receptor is a man between 25 and 39 years old in good health and CMV-seropositive. CDR3 nucleotides: TGTGCCAGTAAAAACAGGGGGATCAGCGGGGAGCTGTTTTTT. It yields the protein CASKNRGISGELFF. Supplemented by reference TRBV19 and TRBJ2-2, the full variable domain reads DGGITQSPKYLFRKEGQNVTLSCEQNLNHDAMYWYRQDPGQGLRLIYYSQIVNDFQKGDIAEGYSVSREKKESFPLTVTSAQKNPTAFYLCASKNRGISGELFFGEGSRLTVL.